This TCR beta chain derives from a study of Siglec-9 on CD8 T cells in melanoma. Generated by immunoSEQ multiplex PCR, the TCRdb table keeps only in-frame clones and is missing some. The profile shows some 37,000 clones, 84% of them singletons. The sequence came from a human donor in good health. Source material: Siglec-9- CD8+ T cells sorted from blood.

CDR3 sequence: CARGDTRNQPQHF. The CDR3 coding sequence is TGTGCCAGAGGGGACACCCGCAATCAGCCCCAGCATTTT. The gene calls are TRBV10-3 and TRBJ1-5, with D perhaps matching TRBD1 (6 bases). Germline CDR1 reads ENHRY; CDR2 reads SYGVKD. The CDR3 is made up of 13 amino acids. V gave up 10 bases and J gave up 2 bases, with 12 bases separating them.